This TCR beta chain originates from a study of neoadjuvant anti-PD-1 for oral cavity cancer. Notes on the study in general: TCR analyses covered only a few patients per response group.

The CDR3 runs 12 residues. The V end lost 3 bases, the J end lost 7 bases, and 7 bases lay between the germline ends. Germline V gene sequence: CDR1 SGDLS, CDR2 YYNGEE. Most PBMC samples had around 0.5 ug input DNA in six replicates. Produced via immunoSEQ multiplex PCR; TCRdb's table is partial and in-frame only. The table includes roughly 13,000 clones, over 55% detected once. Analysis of PBMCs was direct, with no culture step. A remark on this clone: Its antigen remains unidentified.

This receptor was identified in a person aged 35-79 years with oral cavity squamous cell carcinoma. The chain joins TRBV9 to TRBJ2-2; D remains unclear. The sample here was PBMCs, taken before nivolumab (anti-PD-1) treatment. CDR3 loop: CASSGIFGELFF. The CDR3 region has the DNA TGTGCCAGCAGCGGGATATTCGGGGAGCTGTTTTTT.